One TCR beta chain is described in this entry. Its antigen is as yet unknown. V lost 2 bases, J lost 5 bases, and 8 bases lay in between. The CDR3 is made up of 13 amino acids. Germline V CDR1 and CDR2: SGHDT, YYEEEE. These data are taken from a study of Ad26.COV2.S vaccination and SARS-CoV-2 variants. Broader study findings: Higher spike-specific TCR breadth was found in vaccine recipients than in placebo recipients.

Treatment: around 19 received Ad26.COV2.S at low or high dose, single or two shots; roughly 5 received placebo; per-sample allocation not given. The samples were gathered on day 63 after the first injection of vaccine or placebo. Boston hosted the donor, who was an adult aged 18-55 years. Sequencing was performed with immunoSEQ multiplex PCR; in TCRdb, only in-frame clones are kept and a portion is missing. This table holds about 680,000 clones, roughly 90% found once. The receptor's source is a person between 18 and 59 years old who received the Ad26.COV2.S COVID-19 vaccine or a placebo. The J gene is TRBJ2-1, the V gene TRBV5-6, with a tentative D call TRBD2 (6 bases). Specimen: peripheral blood, collected in a trial of Ad26.COV2.S vaccine versus placebo. Here the CDR3 DNA reads TGTGCCAGCAGCTTCCAGCGGGACAATGAGCAGTTCTTC. This sequence encodes CASSFQRDNEQFF.